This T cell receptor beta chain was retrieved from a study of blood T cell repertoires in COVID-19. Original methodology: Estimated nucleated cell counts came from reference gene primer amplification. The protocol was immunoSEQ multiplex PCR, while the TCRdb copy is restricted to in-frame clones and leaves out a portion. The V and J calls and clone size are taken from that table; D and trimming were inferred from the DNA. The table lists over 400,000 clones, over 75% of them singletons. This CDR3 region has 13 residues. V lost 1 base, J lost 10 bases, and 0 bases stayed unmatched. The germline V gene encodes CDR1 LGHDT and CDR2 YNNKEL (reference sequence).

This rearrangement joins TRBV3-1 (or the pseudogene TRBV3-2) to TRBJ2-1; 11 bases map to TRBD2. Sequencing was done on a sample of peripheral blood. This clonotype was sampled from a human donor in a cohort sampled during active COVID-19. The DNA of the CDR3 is TGTGCCAGCAGCCAAGGGACTAGCGGGGAGCAGTTCTTC. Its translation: CASSQGTSGEQFF.